This T cell receptor beta chain was recorded in a study of cytomegalovirus exposure and HLA in healthy donors. Study-wide background: A prior analysis found around 110 million unique TCR beta sequences from 150 million to 200 million T cells. Regarding the study as a whole: A later analysis by the authors found several of the most significant clusters apparently linked to common viral pathogens. The study listed approximately 170 cytomegalovirus-associated TCR beta chains.

Notes on this clone: The antigen remains unidentified.

Trimming took off 4 bases at V and 3 bases at J, with 13 bases between the two ends. This CDR3 has 14 amino acids. Germline values: CDR1 SGDLS, CDR2 YYNGEE. Likely unrecorded immune exposures existed in these nominally healthy donors. Vbeta (60) and Jbeta (13) primers were used in the PCR. Clones were sequenced by immunoSEQ multiplex PCR, and TCRdb holds only the in-frame ones, with some missing. The sample includes over 100,000 clones, around three quarters of them seen just once. The clonotype comes from a young woman in good health and CMV-seropositive. This sequence joins TRBV9 and TRBJ1-2; tentatively, D is TRBD1 (6 bases). What was sequenced was PBMCs. The CDR3 DNA reads as TGTGCCAGCAGCTCGGCGGCAGGGGACTATGGCTACACCTTC. Amino acids: CASSSAAGDYGYTF.